This TCR beta chain was observed in a study of T cell responses to AZD1222 COVID-19 vaccine. The study, taken as a whole, reports: Possibly, clonal diversity was underestimated; donors were largely white British and included more females.

CDR1 is LNHDA, CDR2 SQIVND, per germline (reference sequence). V lost 3 bases, J lost 6 bases, and 2 bases stayed unmatched. This CDR3 region has 15 residues. Profiled with immunoSEQ multiplex PCR; TCRdb holds only in-frame clones, not every one. The repertoire consists of over 50,000 clones, with roughly four fifths occurring once and the leading ten covering 26%. Comment on this clone: What it recognizes is unknown.

The material sequenced was peripheral blood, taken 28 days after the second AZD1222 dose. This rearrangement joins TRBV19 to TRBJ2-1, with TRBD2 matching 13 bases. The TCR originated in an adult who received the AZD1222 COVID-19 vaccine. The CDR3 protein is CASSIGLAGVNEQFF. Written as DNA, the CDR3 is TGTGCCAGTAGTATCGGACTAGCGGGAGTCAATGAGCAGTTCTTC.